These 26 T cell receptor beta chains were all obtained from the same sample, sequenced in a study of blood T cell repertoires in COVID-19. Profiling relied on immunoSEQ multiplex PCR, and the TCRdb table lists in-frame clones only, not all of them. The sample shows more than 150,000 clones, 81% of them seen only once. The sequenced material came from peripheral blood. The receptors here all came from a woman of 80 years or more with COVID-19, enrolled during active disease.

The chain combines TRBV7-6 with TRBJ1-1; D call uncertain. This CDR3 has 14 amino acids. From germline, CDR1 is SGHVS and CDR2 FNYEAQ. V shed 2 bases and J shed 0 bases, with 7 bases lying between them. The CDR3, as DNA: TGTGCCAGCAGCTTAAACGCGGTGAACACTGAAGCTTTCTTT. It translates to CASSLNAVNTEAFF.

This chain connects TRBV29-1 to TRBJ2-3; 10 bases fit TRBD2. Germline-derived CDR1 and CDR2 are SQVTM and ANQGSEA. J lost 6 bases, V lost 7 bases, and 7 bases had no gene match. The CDR3 consists of 13 residues. The chain's CDR3 is CSARAGGPDTQYF. CDR3 bases: TGCAGCGCAAGAGCGGGAGGGCCGGATACGCAGTATTTT.

This chain connects TRBV2 to TRBJ2-2, with 12 bases that match TRBD2. This CDR3 is built from 15 residues. The germline CDR1 and CDR2 sequences are SNHLY and FYNNEI. Trimming cost V 6 bases and J 3 bases; bases outside gene matches: 2. The DNA for the CDR3 is TGTGCCAGCAGCCGACTAGCGGGAGACACCGGGGAGCTGTTTTTT. The encoded protein is CASSRLAGDTGELFF.

This chain connects TRBV27 to TRBJ2-7; D remains unclear. V shed 4 bases and J shed 5 bases, with 15 bases lying between them. The CDR3 has 14 residues. The germline gives CDR1 MNHEY, CDR2 SMNVEV (reference sequence). CDR3 sequence: CASSSSTHGDEQYF. CDR3 DNA: TGTGCCAGCAGTTCATCGACCCACGGAGACGAGCAGTACTTC.

This clone was found a few times. The J gene is TRBJ1-2, the V gene TRBV6-6; TRBD1 is a possible D gene (6 bases). CDR3 length: 15 residues. The V and J ends lost 0 bases and 6 bases respectively, with 14 bases between them. Germline V gene lookup returns CDR1 MNHNY and CDR2 SVGAGI (reference sequence). As DNA, the CDR3 is TGTGCCAGCAGTTACTCGGGGGGGGCTCCGCATGGCTACACCTTC. Translated, it gives CASSYSGGAPHGYTF.

The chain carries TRBV2 and TRBJ2-3; 7 bases align to TRBD2. V trimming: 6 bases; J trimming: 2 bases; junction bases outside the gene matches: 5. This CDR3 spans 14 amino acids. From germline, CDR1 is SNHLY and CDR2 FYNNEI. CDR3 in amino acids: CASRDRDYTDTQYF. DNA for the CDR3: TGTGCCAGCAGGGACCGGGACTACACAGATACGCAGTATTTT.

The CDR3 nucleotides read TGTGCCAGCAATTCACCCAGAGGCAGGAACACTGAAGCTTTCTTT. The encoded protein is CASNSPRGRNTEAFF. This chain connects TRBV6-6 to TRBJ1-1; no definite D call. The germline gives CDR1 MNHNY, CDR2 SVGAGI (reference sequence). The germline V and J ends were trimmed by 7 bases and 1 base, with 16 bases remaining between them. The CDR3 length is 15 residues.

The V and J genes are TRBV29-1 and TRBJ2-1; 9 nucleotides line up with TRBD1. The CDR3 is 15 residues long. The germline CDR1 and CDR2 sequences are SQVTM and ANQGSEA. Unmatched junction bases numbered 7, after V lost 1 base and J lost 6 bases. The DNA for the CDR3 is TGCAGCGTTGAAGCCCGGGACAGGGCCCGCAATGAGCAGTTCTTC. This translates into CSVEARDRARNEQFF.

V usage is TRBV15 and J usage is TRBJ2-1, with a tentative D call TRBD2 (6 bases). CDR3 length equals 17 residues. The V gene lost 3 bases and the J gene lost 8 bases, with 23 bases spanning the gap. Germline V lookup: CDR1 LNHNV, CDR2 YYDKDF (reference sequence). CDR3 sequence: CATSSGGGVAVGDEQFF. CDR3 nucleotide sequence: TGTGCCACCAGCAGCGGGGGTGGTGTAGCGGTGGGGGATGAGCAGTTCTTC.

This chain joins TRBV15 and TRBJ2-3; D is possibly TRBD1 (5 bases). Per the germline V gene, CDR1 is LNHNV and CDR2 is YYDKDF (reference sequence). Deletions cut 3 bases from V and 2 bases from J, with 15 bases between. The CDR3 sequence is 16 residues long. This chain's CDR3 is CATSSPDSDITDTQYF. Here the CDR3 DNA reads TGTGCCACCAGCAGCCCCGACAGTGACATCACAGATACGCAGTATTTT.

This clone appeared once. The rearrangement uses TRBV5-1 and TRBJ1-6; TRBD1 agrees at 7 bases. Germline V CDR1 and CDR2: SGHRS, YFSETQ. V trimming: 0 bases; J trimming: 5 bases; junction bases outside the gene matches: 2. This CDR3 comprises 15 residues. CDR3 nucleotide sequence: TGCGCCAGCAGCTTGGCCGACAGGGATAATTCACCCCTCCACTTT. Amino acid sequence: CASSLADRDNSPLHF.

The rearrangement links TRBV6-6 to TRBJ1-4, with 7 bases identical to TRBD1. The CDR3 is made up of 19 amino acids. The V gene's germline CDR1 is MNHNY and CDR2 SVGAGI (reference sequence). The ends lost 5 bases at V and 2 bases at J; junction bases unmatched: 17. As DNA, the CDR3 is TGTGCCAGCAGTCCGAGACAGGGATACTCTGGAGGGACTAATGAAAAACTGTTTTTT. Protein: CASSPRQGYSGGTNEKLFF.

The chain uses TRBV7-9 and TRBJ2-1; a weak D match, TRBD1 (5 bases). The CDR3 covers 14 residues. Trimming pared 3 bases from V and 6 bases from J, leaving 12 bases between. Germline CDR1 reads SEHNR; CDR2 reads FQNEAQ (reference sequence). The CDR3 DNA is TGTGCCAGCAGCTTCAATCAGGGTGGCAATGAGCAGTTCTTC. Residues: CASSFNQGGNEQFF.

The genes are TRBV7-9 and TRBJ1-1, with D tentatively TRBD1 (5 bases). The CDR3 totals 14 residues. Germline CDR1 and CDR2: SEHNR and FQNEAQ (reference sequence). Trimming stripped 7 bases from V and 1 base from J, with 13 bases between. CDR3 protein: CASTPDSRNTEAFF. CDR3 nucleotide sequence: TGTGCCAGCACCCCCGACAGCCGGAACACTGAAGCTTTCTTT.

This sequence joins TRBV11-3 and TRBJ2-5; no reliable D call. V was cut by 2 bases and J by 3 bases, with 4 bases left in between. The CDR3 length is 12 residues. CDR1 is SGHNT, CDR2 YENEEA, per germline. CDR3: CASSLSEETQYF. The CDR3 region has the DNA TGTGCCAGCAGCTTATCAGAAGAGACCCAGTACTTC.

The J gene is TRBJ2-5, the V gene TRBV2, with 8 bases fitting TRBD1. Germline assignment: CDR1 SNHLY and CDR2 FYNNEI. This CDR3 has 12 residues. With V trimmed by 7 bases and J by 4 bases, 2 bases remained unmatched. CDR3 in amino acids: CASNGQGETQYF. The DNA of the CDR3 is TGTGCCAGCAACGGACAGGGAGAGACCCAGTACTTC.

This chain uses TRBV6-5 with TRBJ2-3; TRBD2 aligns across 10 bases. The CDR3 consists of 14 residues. The germline V gene has CDR1 MNHEY and CDR2 SVGAGI. V shed 5 bases, J shed 5 bases, and the junction held 4 bases outside the gene matches. CDR3 protein: CASSPLAGQDTQYF. For the CDR3, the DNA is TGTGCCAGCAGTCCACTAGCGGGACAAGATACGCAGTATTTT.

This clone was seen a handful of times. The chain combines TRBV28 with TRBJ2-3; TRBD2 agrees at 7 bases. Germline CDR1 reads MDHEN; CDR2 reads SYDVKM. The CDR3 sequence is 14 residues long. J gave up 4 bases and V 4 bases, and 5 bases lay outside the gene matches. Written as DNA, the CDR3 is TGTGCCAGCAGTTCCTCGGGAGGCGCAGATACGCAGTATTTT. This sequence encodes CASSSSGGADTQYF.

The chain carries TRBV18 and TRBJ2-7; TRBD1 aligns across 11 bases. Germline lookup yields CDR1 KGHSH and CDR2 LQKENI. V dropped 4 bases and J dropped 5; count of bases not matched to a gene: 7. The length of the CDR3 is 15 residues. CDR3 sequence (DNA): TGTGCCAGCTCACGACAGGGACAGGGGGTCAACGAGCAGTACTTC. Translating it yields CASSRQGQGVNEQYF.

The chain has TRBV4-3 and TRBJ1-3; unclear D gene. The germline V gene encodes CDR1 LGHNA and CDR2 YSLEER. CDR3 size: 15 residues. V was cut by 0 bases and J by 5 bases, with 11 bases left in between. CDR3 sequence reads: CASSQDRGWRNTIYF. CDR3 DNA sequence: TGCGCCAGCAGCCAAGATCGCGGCTGGCGAAACACCATATATTTT.

This rearrangement joins TRBV6-2 or TRBV6-3 to TRBJ2-7; 7 positions match TRBD2. The CDR3 has 14 residues. The ends lost 5 bases at V and 4 bases at J; junction bases unmatched: 8. Per germline, CDR1 MNHEY and CDR2 SVGEGT. The CDR3 reads CASSPRGRRYEQYF. CDR3 DNA sequence: TGTGCCAGCAGTCCCCGCGGGAGAAGGTACGAGCAGTACTTC.

This chain connects TRBV7-3 to TRBJ1-5; D is perhaps TRBD1 (5 bases). Germline lookup yields CDR1 SGHTA and CDR2 FQGTGA. V was trimmed by 6 bases and J by 3 bases, leaving 12 bases between them. CDR3 length equals 14 residues. The CDR3 DNA reads TGTGCCAGCAGTCATGACAGAATCAATCAGCCCCAGCATTTT. It specifies CASSHDRINQPQHF.

About this clone itself: Just one base apart from a much larger clone, this may be a read error. The CDR3 loop reads CASSLAGSSYEQYF. CDR3 nucleotide sequence: TGTGCCAGCAGCTTAGCAGGGAGCTCCTACGAGCAGTACTTC. The rearrangement joins TRBV11-1 to TRBJ2-7; D perhaps matches TRBD2 (5 bases). The CDR3 runs to 14 residues. Trimming shortened V by 0 bases and J by 0 bases, and 6 bases separated the two germline ends. Germline V lookup: CDR1 SGHAT, CDR2 FQDESV (reference sequence).

V gene TRBV3-1 (or the pseudogene TRBV3-2) combines with J gene TRBJ2-1; 9 positions match TRBD1. Germline CDR1 reads LGHDT; CDR2 reads YNNKEL (reference sequence). V dropped 0 bases and J dropped 7; count of bases not matched to a gene: 16. This CDR3 is 19 amino acids long. CDR3 nucleotides: TGTGCCAGCAGCCAAGACCCGTTTTTGGCGGGACAGGGACGGAATGAGCAGTTCTTC. It specifies CASSQDPFLAGQGRNEQFF.

In this sample, this clone turned up a few times. V is TRBV6-9 and J is TRBJ1-1, with 7 bases lining up with TRBD1. CDR3 size: 20 residues. With 1 base clipped from V and 2 bases from J, the junction kept 19 bases outside the gene matches. Per germline, CDR1 MNHGY and CDR2 SVAAGI. In DNA, the CDR3 is TGTGCCAGCAGTTATTTGGGTCGATTCGACAGGGTACGGGACAACACTGAAGCTTTCTTT. It translates to CASSYLGRFDRVRDNTEAFF.

The chain is built from TRBV7-2 and TRBJ2-5; 9 nucleotides align to TRBD2. With 0 bases clipped from V and 4 bases from J, the junction kept 12 bases outside the gene matches. This CDR3 spans 18 amino acids. Germline V gene sequence: CDR1 SGHTA, CDR2 FQGNSA. As DNA, the CDR3 is TGTGCCAGCAGCTTAGCGAAGAGGGCTAGCGGGAAGTCAGAGACCCAGTACTTC. It yields the protein CASSLAKRASGKSETQYF.